Reported below is one TCR beta chain. Its antigen is unknown. Several immunoSEQ plates received, in even portions, the genomic DNA of each subset. Profiling relied on immunoSEQ multiplex PCR, and the TCRdb table lists in-frame clones only, not all of them. The data contain around 1,000,000 clones, about 72% of them seen just once; the ten biggest clones take up approximately 0.9%. Donors were Caucasian adults residing in Nashville, Tennessee, USA. The sample originates from a study of shared clonotypes between healthy human individuals. On the study more broadly: Per-donor plates numbered three CD4 naive, three CD4 memory, two CD8 naive and one CD8 memory. Study results and limitations: Rarefaction indicated that sorted-subset sequencing remained incomplete although depth was large.

Per germline, CDR1 MDHEN and CDR2 SYDVKM. CDR3 length equals 12 residues. V lost 3 bases and J lost 6, with 9 bases in between. The sample consisted of memory CD4+ T cells from PBMCs. Subset reported: CD45RA-negative fraction. The chain uses TRBV28 and TRBJ2-7; the D gene is possibly TRBD1 (5 bases). The source is a man aged 18 to 30 in good health. Some clones in this sample may be carry-over from other donors' samples. The CDR3 DNA reads TGTGCCAGCAGTTTGGTGGGGCGCGAGCAGTACTTC. Translation: CASSLVGREQYF.